Listed here is a single TCR beta chain. The data belong to a study of blood T cell repertoires in COVID-19. The germline V gene has CDR1 WNHNN and CDR2 SYGVQD (reference sequence). The CDR3 spans 14 residues. V dropped 5 bases and J dropped 0 bases, with 7 bases sitting between them. Some clones are missing from TCRdb's copy, which holds only in-frame ones; the method was immunoSEQ multiplex PCR. The data contain some 77,000 clones, around 89% of them singletons. This clonotype was sampled from a woman aged 80 or over with active or convalescent COVID-19. Material for sequencing was peripheral blood. V usage is TRBV10-1 and J usage is TRBJ2-2, with D hard to call. CDR3 amino acids: CASSTNANTGELFF. DNA for the CDR3: TGCGCCAGCAGTACTAACGCGAACACCGGGGAGCTGTTTTTT.